This T cell receptor beta chain was recorded in a study of cytotoxic CD8 clonotypes in ibrutinib-treated CLL. General study results and limits: Upon ibrutinib response clonality rose, and upon progression it fell back toward baseline. At the start, clonality exceeded age-matched healthy donors and followed circulating CD8+ T-cell counts.

A remark on this clone: The target antigen is unknown.

From germline, CDR1 is SGHAT and CDR2 FQNNGV. CDR3 size: 16 residues. The V and J ends lost 5 bases and 2 bases, in that order; junction bases with no gene match: 12. The repertoire was sequenced with immunoSEQ multiplex PCR; TCRdb's copy has only in-frame clones and lacks some. The repertoire holds 250,000 to 350,000 clones, with approximately 79% as singletons. The rearrangement uses TRBV11-2 and TRBJ2-7; TRBD2 matches 7 bases. This receptor was taken from a human donor with chronic lymphocytic leukemia. Material: PBMCs, obtained at disease progression, from a patient treated with ibrutinib. The CDR3 sequence is CASSPLVAGDPYEQYF. Here the CDR3 DNA reads TGTGCCAGCAGCCCCTTAGTTGCGGGAGATCCCTACGAGCAGTACTTC.